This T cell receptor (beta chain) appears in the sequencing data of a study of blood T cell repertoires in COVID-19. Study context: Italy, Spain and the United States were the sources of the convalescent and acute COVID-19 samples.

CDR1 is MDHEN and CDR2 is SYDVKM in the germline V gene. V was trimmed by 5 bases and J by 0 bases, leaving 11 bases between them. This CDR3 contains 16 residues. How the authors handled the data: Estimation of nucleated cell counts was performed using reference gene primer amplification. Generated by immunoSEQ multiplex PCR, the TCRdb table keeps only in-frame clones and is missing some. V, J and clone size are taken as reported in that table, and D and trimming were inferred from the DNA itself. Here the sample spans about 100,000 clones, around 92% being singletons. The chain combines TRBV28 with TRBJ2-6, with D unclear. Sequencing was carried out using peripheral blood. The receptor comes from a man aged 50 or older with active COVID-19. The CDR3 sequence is CASSGRSISGANVLTF. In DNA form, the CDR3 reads TGTGCCAGCAGTGGCAGGTCAATCTCTGGGGCCAACGTCCTGACTTTC.